Described below is a single TCR beta chain sequence and its context. As yet, its antigen is unknown. Assay: immunoSEQ multiplex PCR; the TCRdb copy retains only in-frame clones and omits some. The table shows around 31,000 clones, with 70% to 90% occurring only once. This entry comes from a study of T cells in localized non-small cell lung cancer. Findings and caveats of the study: The study sequenced only one region of the tumor. As a result, intratumor heterogeneity could not be excluded and remains possible.

This CDR3 region has 11 residues. This TCR came from a female donor over 55 with stage I lung adenocarcinoma. This chain connects TRBV21-1 to TRBJ2-7; the table's D call TRBD1 went unverified against the DNA. TRBV21-1 is shown as a pseudogene. The sample in question was peripheral blood, obtained before any cancer treatment. The DNA for the CDR3 is TGTGCCAGCAGCCCAGGGGAAAGGCAGTACTTC. As protein: CASSPGERQYF.